The next 26 T cell receptor beta chains were all read from a single sample in a study of T cells after yellow fever vaccination. TCRdb reprocessed the 5' RACE reads with MiXCR, giving one entry per CDR3 protein. The data hold about 52,000 distinct CDR3 sequences, with approximately 6.6% observed a single time. The sequenced sample was CD8+ T cells not binding an NS4B(214-222) dextramer, sorted from PBMCs, obtained around 45 days after the first yellow fever vaccination. The receptors derive from a man between 18 and 35 years old who received the YFV17D yellow fever vaccine.

This clonotype was seen a few times. This CDR3 reads CASSPETRTNTEAFF. In DNA form, the CDR3 reads TGTGCCAGCAGCCCCGAGACAAGGACGAACACTGAAGCTTTCTTT. This chain links TRBV7-6 with TRBJ1-1; D gene ambiguous. CDR3 length equals 15 residues. V shed 5 bases and J shed 1 base, with 14 bases lying between them. Germline V gene data show CDR1 as SGHVS and CDR2 as FNYEAQ.

This clonotype was seen a few times. The rearrangement joins TRBV9 to TRBJ2-3; tentative D call: TRBD1 (6 bases). This CDR3 comprises 15 residues. Germline lookup yields CDR1 SGDLS and CDR2 YYNGEE. Trimming removed 2 bases at V and 5 bases at J, with 15 bases between. CDR3: CASSVNREEKDTQYF. The CDR3 region has the DNA TGTGCCAGCAGCGTGAACAGGGAAGAAAAAGATACGCAGTATTTT.

This clonotype was recorded a few times. The gene calls are TRBV4-3 and TRBJ1-4; weak D call: TRBD1 (5 bases). Germline V gives CDR1 LGHNA, CDR2 YSLEER. The length of the CDR3 is 16 residues. The V end lost 6 bases, the J end lost 5 bases, and 19 bases lay between the germline ends. This chain's CDR3 is CASSSRLGDANEKLFF. The CDR3 nucleotides read TGCGCCAGCAGTTCCCGGTTGGGGGATGCGAATGAAAAACTGTTTTTT.

This clonotype was detected many times. The chain joins TRBV18 to TRBJ2-5; TRBD1 or TRBD2 may be the D gene (6 bases each). This CDR3 comprises 17 residues. V was shortened by 2 bases and J by 5 bases, with 21 bases between the two germline ends. Looked up from germline, CDR1 is KGHSH and CDR2 is LQKENI. The CDR3 sequence: CASSPEGPGARWETQYF. In DNA form, the CDR3 reads TGTGCCAGCTCACCAGAAGGACCGGGGGCTCGTTGGGAGACCCAGTACTTC.

This clonotype was observed a few times. The V call is TRBV29-1, the J call TRBJ2-5, with D uncertain. V was clipped by 2 bases and J by 5 bases, with 6 bases between them. Germline CDR1 SQVTM, CDR2 ANQGSEA. CDR3 length: 11 amino acids. CDR3 residues: CSVETGETQYF. CDR3 sequence (DNA): TGCAGCGTTGAAACGGGTGAGACCCAGTACTTC.

This clonotype was counted at least ten times. The chain employs TRBV7-2 and TRBJ2-3; 9 nucleotides line up with TRBD2. V lost 7 bases and J lost 2; bases outside the gene matches: 10. Germline loops: CDR1 SGHTA, CDR2 FQGNSA. The CDR3 extends over 16 amino acids. CDR3: CASTEPLAGLTDTQYF. Here the CDR3 DNA reads TGTGCCAGCACCGAACCACTAGCGGGCCTCACAGATACGCAGTATTTT.

The rearrangement links TRBV6-5 to TRBJ1-5; the D gene is possibly TRBD1 (5 bases). The CDR3 covers 15 residues. V was shortened by 0 bases and J by 4 bases, with 10 bases between the two germline ends. The germline V gene has CDR1 MNHEY and CDR2 SVGAGI. The CDR3 protein is CASSYSRGENQPQHF. The CDR3 coding sequence is TGTGCCAGCAGTTACTCGAGGGGAGAGAATCAGCCCCAGCATTTT.

The V and J genes are TRBV15 and TRBJ1-2, with D possibly matching TRBD1 (5 bases). CDR1 and CDR2 (germline): LNHNV, YYDKDF (reference sequence). The CDR3 spans 15 residues. Trimming shortened V by 1 base and J by 6 bases, and 15 bases separated the two germline ends. The CDR3 bases are TGTGCCACCAGCAGAGGATCGGGGGGTAGTAATGGCTACACCTTC. It codes for CATSRGSGGSNGYTF.

This clonotype is large in the sample. This chain uses TRBV14 with TRBJ2-7; a weak D match, TRBD1 (6 bases). Germline loops: CDR1 SGHDN, CDR2 FVKESK. Between the trimmed V and J ends, which lost 6 bases and 6 bases, there was a span of 15 bases. The CDR3 runs to 13 residues. For the CDR3, the DNA is TGTGCCAGCAGTACGGACGTACAGGGCGAGCAGTACGTC. This encodes CASSTDVQGEQYV.

This chain connects TRBV19 to TRBJ1-5, with unresolved D. Germline V gives CDR1 LNHDA, CDR2 SQIVND (reference sequence). This CDR3 comprises 14 residues. Trimming removed 7 bases from V and 2 bases from J, with 12 bases in between. The CDR3 sequence: CASTTPAGNQPQHF. The DNA of the CDR3 is TGTGCCAGTACCACGCCGGCGGGCAATCAGCCCCAGCATTTT.

This clonotype was seen a few times. V usage is TRBV7-6 and J usage is TRBJ1-4, with a possible D match to TRBD1 (5 bases). The germline CDR1 and CDR2 sequences are SGHVS and FNYEAQ. This CDR3 comprises 13 residues. Deletions cut 8 bases from V and 8 bases from J, with 15 bases between. The CDR3 here is CASANGGGEKLFF. The DNA for the CDR3 is TGTGCCAGCGCAAACGGGGGGGGAGAAAAACTGTTTTTT.

This clonotype was recorded a few times. The chain links TRBV5-6 to TRBJ2-3, with no clear D. Germline V gives CDR1 SGHDT, CDR2 YYEEEE. V was shortened by 3 bases and J by 4 bases, with 15 bases between the two germline ends. The length of the CDR3 is 15 residues. The CDR3 reads CASSSVGALPDTQYF. CDR3 sequence (DNA): TGTGCCAGCAGCTCGGTAGGCGCCCTGCCAGATACGCAGTATTTT.

J is TRBJ1-2 and V is TRBV5-1, with D maybe TRBD1 (5 bases). The germline CDR1 and CDR2 sequences are SGHRS and YFSETQ. Trimming shortened V by 4 bases and J by 6 bases, and 16 bases separated the two germline ends. CDR3 length: 14 amino acids. The CDR3 reads CASSLGDGPDGYTF. CDR3 nucleotide sequence: TGCGCCAGCAGCCTCGGGGACGGACCAGATGGCTACACCTTC. Full variable domain (remainder filled in from reference TRBV5-1 and TRBJ1-2): KAGVTQTPRYLIKTRGQQVTLSCSPISGHRSVSWYQQTPGQGLQFLFEYFSETQRNKGNFPGRFSGRQFSNSRSEMNVSTLELGDSALYLCASSLGDGPDGYTFGSGTRLTVV.

Only a few counts were recorded for this clonotype. The chain recombines TRBV4-1 with TRBJ1-1; D might be TRBD1 (6 bases). Looked up from germline, CDR1 is MGHRA and CDR2 is YSYEKL. V was pared by 4 bases and J by 5 bases, with 14 bases between. The CDR3 loop spans 14 amino acids. The CDR3 protein is CASSPPAGETEAFF. CDR3 sequence (DNA): TGCGCCAGCAGCCCTCCCGCAGGGGAAACTGAAGCTTTCTTT.

The chain recombines TRBV5-4 with TRBJ2-5; tentatively, D is TRBD1 or TRBD2 (5 bases each). CDR1 and CDR2 from the germline V gene are SGHNT and YYREEE (reference sequence). The CDR3 is 16 amino acids. V lost 0 bases to trimming and J lost 4 bases, with 16 bases between them. CDR3 sequence reads: CASSLAGALGRETQYF. Written as DNA, the CDR3 is TGTGCCAGCAGCTTGGCCGGGGCTCTAGGGCGAGAGACCCAGTACTTC.

This clonotype was counted ten times or more. This chain connects TRBV6-1 to TRBJ2-7, with 8 bases identical to TRBD2. This CDR3 has 15 residues. Unmatched junction bases numbered 11, after V lost 9 bases and J lost 1 base. CDR1 and CDR2 from the germline V gene are MNHNS and SASEGT. The CDR3 DNA sequence: TGTGCCAGTCCCTGGCCTCGCGGGAGGTCCTACGAGCAGTACGTC. Protein: CASPWPRGRSYEQYV.

In this sample, this clonotype turned up many times. The CDR3 DNA sequence: TGTGCCAGCAGCGGTAGTACCACGAACACCGGGGAGCTGTTTTTT. The encoded protein is CASSGSTTNTGELFF. The J gene is TRBJ2-2, the V gene TRBV7-3; D unresolved. Per germline, CDR1 SGHTA and CDR2 FQGTGA. CDR3 size: 15 residues. V was cut by 5 bases and J by 0 bases, with 10 bases left in between.

This clonotype was detected a few times. DNA for the CDR3: TGCGCCAGCAGCTTGGAAGGTCGAACAGGAAGCTCCTACGAGCAGTACGTC. Protein sequence: CASSLEGRTGSSYEQYV. The chain combines TRBV5-1 with TRBJ2-7, with a possible D match to TRBD1 (5 bases). The CDR3 totals 17 residues. Germline CDR1 SGHRS, CDR2 YFSETQ. The V end lost 0 bases, the J end lost 0 bases, and 16 bases lay between the germline ends.

This clonotype was detected many times. The chain combines TRBV5-6 with TRBJ2-7; TRBD2 is a possible D gene (5 bases). The V end was cut by 3 bases, the J end by 0 bases, with 7 bases between. This CDR3 spans 13 amino acids. CDR1 and CDR2 (germline): SGHDT, YYEEEE. In DNA, the CDR3 is TGTGCCAGCAGCTGGAGGCCCTCCTACGAGCAGTACGTC. Translation gives CASSWRPSYEQYV.

The table lists this clonotype with a few counts. The rearrangement uses TRBV7-8 and TRBJ2-1; D is possibly TRBD2 (6 bases). With 5 bases removed from V and 5 bases from J, the gap between germline ends came to 16 bases. CDR3 length equals 15 residues. Germline V gives CDR1 SGHVS, CDR2 FQNEAQ. This chain's CDR3 is CASSPSGQMDNEQFF. For the CDR3, the DNA is TGTGCCAGCAGCCCGAGCGGGCAAATGGACAATGAGCAGTTCTTC.

In its sample, this clonotype was seen a few times. The rearrangement joins TRBV11-1 to TRBJ2-3; 7 positions match TRBD1. The CDR3 length is 21 residues. Trimming cost V 5 bases and J 5 bases; bases outside gene matches: 28. In germline, CDR1 is SGHAT, CDR2 FQDESV (reference sequence). Written as DNA, the CDR3 is TGTGCCAGCAGCCCTCTTGAACGGGACAGTATTTTGACCGGGACACAAGATACGCAGTATTTT. As protein: CASSPLERDSILTGTQDTQYF. The entire variable domain, with the rest obtained from reference TRBV11-1 and TRBJ2-3, is as follows: EAEVAQSPRYKITEKSQAVAFWCDPISGHATLYWYRQILGQGPELLVQFQDESVVDDSQLPKDRFSAERLKGVDSTLKIQPAELGDSAMYLCASSPLERDSILTGTQDTQYFGPGTRLTVL.

This clonotype was observed a handful of times. The chain is built from TRBV4-1 and TRBJ2-7; no firm D call. The CDR3 is 14 residues long. Trimming left V 1 base short and J 2 bases short, with 9 bases between. Looked up from germline, CDR1 is MGHRA and CDR2 is YSYEKL. The CDR3 DNA reads as TGCGCCAGCAGCCAAGCCTCCTGGGCCTACGAGCAGTACTTC. This gives the protein CASSQASWAYEQYF.

This clonotype occurred many times. V usage is TRBV4-1 and J usage is TRBJ2-2; 10 bases are shared with TRBD2. After removal of 2 bases from V and 6 bases from J, the junction contained 3 bases not matched to a gene. The CDR3 runs 15 residues. Per the germline V gene, CDR1 is MGHRA and CDR2 is YSYEKL. The CDR3 spells CASSQIAGGSGELFF. The CDR3 DNA follows: TGCGCCAGCAGCCAAATAGCGGGGGGCTCCGGGGAGCTGTTTTTT.

This clonotype turned up a few times. The chain is built from TRBV12-3 or TRBV12-4 and TRBJ2-1; no clear D. The CDR3 is made up of 17 amino acids. Trimming stripped 6 bases from V and 2 bases from J, with 20 bases between. The CDR3 DNA reads as TGTGCCAGCAGCCGAGACGTCTCTCGCGCCCCCTACAATGAGCAGTTCTTC. Protein: CASSRDVSRAPYNEQFF.

A note on this clonotype: A read error may be the cause here, since a much bigger clone is one base away. This chain links TRBV7-8 with TRBJ2-7, with 8 bases identical to TRBD1. V lost 7 bases to trimming and J lost 3 bases; unmatched junction nucleotides: 8. Looked up from germline, CDR1 is SGHVS and CDR2 is FQNEAQ. This CDR3 comprises 14 residues. The DNA for the CDR3 is TGTGCCAGCAACGGACAGGGTTCGGGCTACGAGCAGTACTTC. Translated: CASNGQGSGYEQYF.

This clonotype has a count of ten or more. The gene calls are TRBV20-1 and TRBJ1-3, with TRBD1 as a possible D gene (6 bases). CDR1 is DFQATT, CDR2 SNEGSKA, per germline (reference sequence). CDR3 length equals 15 residues. V lost 3 bases to trimming and J lost 7 bases, with 19 bases between them. The CDR3 region has the DNA TGCAGTGCTAGCGGGACAACTGGATACTGGAACACCATATATTTT. This gives the protein CSASGTTGYWNTIYF.